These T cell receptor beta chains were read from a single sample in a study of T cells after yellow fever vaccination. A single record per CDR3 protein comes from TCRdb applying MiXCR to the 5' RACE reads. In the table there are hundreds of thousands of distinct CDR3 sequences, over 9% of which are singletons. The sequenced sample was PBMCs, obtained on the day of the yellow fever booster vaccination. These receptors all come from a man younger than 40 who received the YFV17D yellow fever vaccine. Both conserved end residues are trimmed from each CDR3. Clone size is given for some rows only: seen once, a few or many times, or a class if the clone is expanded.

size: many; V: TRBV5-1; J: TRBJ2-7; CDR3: ASSLWGGSDEQY
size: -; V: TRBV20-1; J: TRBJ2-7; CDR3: SAGLRLLSSYEQY
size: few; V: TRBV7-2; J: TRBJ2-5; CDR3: ASSLAVEETQY
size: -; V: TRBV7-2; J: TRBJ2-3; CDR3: ASSLRGGADTQY
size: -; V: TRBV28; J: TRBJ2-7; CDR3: ASSLTGGKYEQY
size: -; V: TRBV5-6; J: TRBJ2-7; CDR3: ASSLVGAANYEQY
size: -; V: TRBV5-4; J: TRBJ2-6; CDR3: ASSLGGGRGANVLT
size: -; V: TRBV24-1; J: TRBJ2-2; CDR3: ATSESRTGTRDTGELF
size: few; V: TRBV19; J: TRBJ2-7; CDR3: ASSSGLAPYEQY
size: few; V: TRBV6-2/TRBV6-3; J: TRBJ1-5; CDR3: ASSWDRRNQPQH
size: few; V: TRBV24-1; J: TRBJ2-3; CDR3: ATGAGVTDTQY
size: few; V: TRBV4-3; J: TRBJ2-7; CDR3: ASSQDRSRSSYEQY